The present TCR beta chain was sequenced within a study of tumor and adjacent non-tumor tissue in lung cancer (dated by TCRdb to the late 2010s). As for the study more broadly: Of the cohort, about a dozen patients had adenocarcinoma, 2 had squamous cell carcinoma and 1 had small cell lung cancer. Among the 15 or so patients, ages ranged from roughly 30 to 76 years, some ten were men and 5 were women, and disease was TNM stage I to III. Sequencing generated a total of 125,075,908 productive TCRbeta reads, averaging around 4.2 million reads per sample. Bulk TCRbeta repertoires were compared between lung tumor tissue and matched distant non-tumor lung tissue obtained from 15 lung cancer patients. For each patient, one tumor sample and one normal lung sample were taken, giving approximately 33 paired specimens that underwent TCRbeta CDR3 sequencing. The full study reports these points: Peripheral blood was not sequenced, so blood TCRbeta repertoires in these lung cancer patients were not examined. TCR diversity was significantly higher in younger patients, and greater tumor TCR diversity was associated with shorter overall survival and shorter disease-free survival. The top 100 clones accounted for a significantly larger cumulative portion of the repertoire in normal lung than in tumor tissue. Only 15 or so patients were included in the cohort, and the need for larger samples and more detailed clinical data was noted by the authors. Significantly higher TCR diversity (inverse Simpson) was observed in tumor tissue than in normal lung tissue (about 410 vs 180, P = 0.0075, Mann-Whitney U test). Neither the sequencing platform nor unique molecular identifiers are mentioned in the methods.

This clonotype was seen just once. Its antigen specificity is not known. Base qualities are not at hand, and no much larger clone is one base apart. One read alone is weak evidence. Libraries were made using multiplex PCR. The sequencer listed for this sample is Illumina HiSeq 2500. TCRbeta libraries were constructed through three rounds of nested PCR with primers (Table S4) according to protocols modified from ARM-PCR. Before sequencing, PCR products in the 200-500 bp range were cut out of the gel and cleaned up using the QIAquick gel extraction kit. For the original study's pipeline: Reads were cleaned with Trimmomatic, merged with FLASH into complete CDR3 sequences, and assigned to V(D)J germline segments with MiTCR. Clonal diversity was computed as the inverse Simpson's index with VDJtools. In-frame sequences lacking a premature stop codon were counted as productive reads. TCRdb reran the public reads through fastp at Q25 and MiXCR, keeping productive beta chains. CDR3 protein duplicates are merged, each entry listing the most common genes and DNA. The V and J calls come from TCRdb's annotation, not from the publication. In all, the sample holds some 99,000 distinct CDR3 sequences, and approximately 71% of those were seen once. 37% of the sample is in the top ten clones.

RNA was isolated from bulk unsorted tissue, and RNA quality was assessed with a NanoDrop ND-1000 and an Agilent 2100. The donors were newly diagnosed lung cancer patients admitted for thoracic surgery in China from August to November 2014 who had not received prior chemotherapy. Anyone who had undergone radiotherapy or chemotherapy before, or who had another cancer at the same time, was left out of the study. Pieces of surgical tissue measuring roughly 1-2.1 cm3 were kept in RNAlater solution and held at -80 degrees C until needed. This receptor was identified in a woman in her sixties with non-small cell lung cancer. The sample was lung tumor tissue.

The encoded CDR3 is CSARDLLVGDDTQYF. DNA sequence: TGCAGTGCTAGAGATCTTCTAGTGGGAGATGATACGCAGTATTTT. The chain couples TRBV20-1 to TRBJ2-3, with a tentative D gene TRBD2 over 5 matching bases. The V end loses 0 bases and the J end loses 6 bases, and a stretch of 16 bases separates them. The germline V gene (reference sequence) sets CDR1 to DFQATT and CDR2 to SNEGSKA. Its CDR3 holds 15 amino acids, cysteine through phenylalanine. The kept DNA is CDR3 alone, 45 bases in frame from the first base.